These 16 T cell receptor beta chains share one sample of origin, sequenced in a study of OX40 agonist ivuxolimab in advanced cancers. Some clones are missing from TCRdb's copy, which holds only in-frame ones; the method was immunoSEQ multiplex PCR. The sample carries some 80,000 clones, 94% recorded once. Sequenced material: CD4+ or CD8+ T cells sorted from blood, taken in a trial of the OX40 agonist ivuxolimab. These receptors came from an adult with an advanced solid tumor such as melanoma, head and neck, liver or kidney cancer.

This clone was observed once. V is TRBV6-5 and J is TRBJ1-1; D is possibly TRBD1 (5 bases). This CDR3 has 13 amino acids. Germline CDR1 MNHEY, CDR2 SVGAGI. V was clipped by 7 bases and J by 1 base, with 10 bases between them. The DNA for the CDR3 is TGTGCCAGCAAAGATCAGGGGAACACTGAAGCTTTCTTT. It translates to CASKDQGNTEAFF.

This chain uses TRBV27 with TRBJ1-1; unclear D gene. The CDR3 covers 12 residues. CDR1 and CDR2 (germline): MNHEY, SMNVEV (reference sequence). Trimming left V 4 bases short and J 7 bases short, with 10 bases between. The CDR3 region has the DNA TGTGCCAGCAGTTATATCGAGGGTGAAGCTTTCTTT. Protein: CASSYIEGEAFF.

CDR3 DNA sequence: TGTGCCAGCTCACCACTTCCTTCGGTTGGAGGAACCTACAATGAGCAGTTCTTC. Its translation is CASSPLPSVGGTYNEQFF. J is TRBJ2-1 and V is TRBV18, with a weak D call TRBD2 (5 bases). V shed 1 base and J shed 2 bases, with 18 bases lying between them. Germline V lookup: CDR1 KGHSH, CDR2 LQKENI. CDR3 size: 18 residues.

The CDR3 protein is CASSVDVSGGYEQYF. CDR3 DNA: TGTGCCAGCAGCGTAGATGTCAGCGGGGGCTACGAGCAGTACTTC. J is TRBJ2-7 and V is TRBV9, with 8 bases fitting TRBD2. V gave up 0 bases and J gave up 3 bases; unmatched junction bases: 5. The CDR3 spans 15 residues. The germline V gene has CDR1 SGDLS and CDR2 YYNGEE.

The rearrangement uses TRBV4-1 and TRBJ1-6, with 7 nucleotides matching TRBD1. This CDR3 spans 16 amino acids. Looked up from germline, CDR1 is MGHRA and CDR2 is YSYEKL. The V segment lost 2 bases and the J segment 5 bases; nucleotides outside the gene matches: 6. The CDR3 region has the DNA TGCGCCAGCAGCCAAACCTACCAGGGGGATAATTCACCCCTCCACTTT. Translating it yields CASSQTYQGDNSPLHF.

The CDR3 here is CASSLVALRGETQYF. CDR3 bases: TGTGCCAGCAGCTTAGTGGCCTTACGGGGGGAGACCCAGTACTTC. The chain recombines TRBV11-2 with TRBJ2-5; tentative D call: TRBD2 (6 bases). Trimming shortened V by 1 base and J by 5 bases, and 14 bases separated the two germline ends. CDR3 length equals 15 residues. CDR1 is SGHAT, CDR2 FQNNGV, per germline.

This chain connects TRBV5-6 to TRBJ2-3; no clear D gene. The CDR3 is made up of 16 amino acids. V lost 4 bases to trimming and J lost 4 bases, with 19 bases between them. From germline, CDR1 is SGHDT and CDR2 YYEEEE. The CDR3 sequence is CASSPDPRANPDTQYF. CDR3 nucleotides: TGTGCCAGCAGCCCGGACCCAAGGGCAAATCCAGATACGCAGTATTTT.

The chain combines TRBV10-2 with TRBJ2-5, with D unresolved. Germline V gene data show CDR1 as WSHSY and CDR2 as SAAADI. V lost 6 bases and J 3 bases, leaving 14 bases between the germline ends. The CDR3 contains 14 residues. CDR3 sequence: CASSLDGWEETQYF. The CDR3 DNA is TGCGCCAGCAGCCTCGACGGATGGGAAGAGACCCAGTACTTC.

As for this clone: The same CDR3 arises from other DNA sequences in this sample as well. The rearrangement links TRBV18 to TRBJ2-7; 11 bases line up with TRBD1. The CDR3 is 14 residues long. Losses at the gene ends were 6 bases for V and 3 bases for J; bases not matched to a gene: 4. Germline V gene data show CDR1 as KGHSH and CDR2 as LQKENI. The CDR3 protein is CASSPGTGGYEQYF. The DNA for the CDR3 is TGTGCCAGCTCCCCCGGGACAGGGGGCTACGAGCAGTACTTC. The whole variable domain, remainder taken from reference TRBV18 and TRBJ2-7, is NAGVMQNPRHLVRRRGQEARLRCSPMKGHSHVYWYRQLPEEGLKFMVYLQKENIIDESGMPKERFSAEFPKEGPSILRIQQVVRGDSAAYFCASSPGTGGYEQYFGPGTRLTVT.

This chain joins TRBV6-6 and TRBJ1-5; D unclear. From germline, CDR1 is MNHNY and CDR2 SVGAGI (reference sequence). Between the trimmed V and J ends, which lost 6 bases and 7 bases, there was a span of 13 bases. The CDR3 covers 13 residues. The CDR3 loop is CASREVLGQPQHF. As DNA, the CDR3 is TGTGCCAGCAGGGAGGTTCTTGGACAGCCCCAGCATTTT.

V gene TRBV9 combines with J gene TRBJ2-2; D tentatively reads TRBD1 or TRBD2 (5 bases each). The V end lost 4 bases, the J end lost 3 bases, and 13 bases lay between the germline ends. Germline V gene sequence: CDR1 SGDLS, CDR2 YYNGEE. This CDR3 is 15 amino acids long. CDR3 nucleotide sequence: TGTGCCAGCAGCCCCGAATGGGGGTACACCGGGGAGCTGTTTTTT. Encoded protein: CASSPEWGYTGELFF.

The chain couples TRBV27 to TRBJ2-6; D remains unclear. Germline V gene data show CDR1 as MNHEY and CDR2 as SMNVEV (reference sequence). The V and J ends lost 3 bases and 2 bases respectively, with 11 bases between them. The CDR3 extends over 16 amino acids. Here the CDR3 DNA reads TGTGCCAGCAGTTTTACCGCCAGGACTGGGGCCAACGTCCTGACTTTC. Translation gives CASSFTARTGANVLTF. Full variable domain (rest looked up from reference TRBV27 and TRBJ2-6): EAQVTQNPRYLITVTGKKLTVTCSQNMNHEYMSWYRQDPGLGLRQIYYSMNVEVTDKGDVPEGYKVSRKEKRNFPLILESPSPNQTSLYFCASSFTARTGANVLTFGAGSRLTVL.

V is TRBV6-5 and J is TRBJ1-1; possibly TRBD1 for D (5 bases). This CDR3 comprises 12 residues. The ends were cut back, 8 bases at V and 4 bases at J, with 11 bases in the middle. Germline loops: CDR1 MNHEY, CDR2 SVGAGI. Here the CDR3 DNA reads TGTGCCAGCTTCCGACAGAGCACTGAAGCTTTCTTT. This encodes CASFRQSTEAFF.

The chain has TRBV19 and TRBJ1-4; 7 positions match TRBD1. Germline V gene data show CDR1 as LNHDA and CDR2 as SQIVND (reference sequence). Trimming cost V 6 bases and J 0 bases; bases outside gene matches: 4. CDR3 length: 15 residues. CDR3 in amino acids: CASRQGLATNEKLFF. As DNA, the CDR3 is TGTGCCAGTAGACAGGGGCTCGCAACTAATGAAAAACTGTTTTTT.

This chain connects TRBV7-6 to TRBJ1-1; unclear D gene. Germline-derived CDR1 and CDR2 are SGHVS and FNYEAQ. There are 14 residues in the CDR3. The V end lost 0 bases, the J end lost 2 bases, and 7 bases lay between the germline ends. The CDR3 reads CASSLAEGNTEAFF. The DNA of the CDR3 is TGTGCCAGCAGCTTAGCGGAGGGAAACACTGAAGCTTTCTTT.

This chain joins TRBV5-6 and TRBJ2-2, with a possible D match to TRBD1 (6 bases). CDR3 size: 16 residues. Germline V gene sequence: CDR1 SGHDT, CDR2 YYEEEE. Trimming stripped 2 bases from V and 1 base from J, with 12 bases between. This CDR3 is CASSFFRGQNTGELFF. DNA for the CDR3: TGTGCCAGCAGCTTTTTCCGGGGACAGAACACCGGGGAGCTGTTTTTT.